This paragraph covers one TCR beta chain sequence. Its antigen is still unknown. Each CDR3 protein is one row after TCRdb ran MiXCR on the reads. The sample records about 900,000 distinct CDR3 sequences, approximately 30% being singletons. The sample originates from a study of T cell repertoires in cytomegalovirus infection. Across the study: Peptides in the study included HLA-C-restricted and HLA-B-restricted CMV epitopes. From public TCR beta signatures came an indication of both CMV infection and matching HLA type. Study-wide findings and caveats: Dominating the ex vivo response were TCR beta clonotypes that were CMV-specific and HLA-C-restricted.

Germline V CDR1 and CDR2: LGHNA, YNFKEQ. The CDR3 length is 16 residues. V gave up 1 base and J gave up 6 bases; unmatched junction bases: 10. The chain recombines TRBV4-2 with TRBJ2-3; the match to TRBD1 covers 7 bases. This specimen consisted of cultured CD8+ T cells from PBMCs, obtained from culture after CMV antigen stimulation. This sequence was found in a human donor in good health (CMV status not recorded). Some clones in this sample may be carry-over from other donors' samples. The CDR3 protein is CASSQVEGALLDTQYF. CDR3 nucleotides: TGTGCCAGCAGCCAAGTAGAGGGGGCCCTTTTGGATACGCAGTATTTT.